The 6 T cell receptor beta chains below come from one sample, sequenced in a study of CD8 T cells in ankylosing spondylitis. Whole-study findings and limits: What seemed typical of ankylosing spondylitis blood was a TCR beta motif built from about 8 highly homologous variants.

A single record per CDR3 protein comes from TCRdb applying MiXCR to the 5' RACE reads. The data show 400,000 to 450,000 distinct CDR3 sequences, roughly 17% seen once. No antigens are known for them. The sequenced sample consisted of blood, either unsorted or a sorted T cell fraction (not recorded which). These receptors originate from a male donor with ankylosing spondylitis.

V is TRBV24-1 and J is TRBJ2-1; TRBD2 matches at 10 bases. The CDR3 extends over 14 amino acids. The ends lost 6 bases at V and 2 bases at J; junction bases unmatched: 0. Germline lookup yields CDR1 KGHDR and CDR2 SFDVKD. CDR3 bases: TGTGCCACCAGTAGCGGGAGGGCCTACAATGAGCAGTTCTTC. Translation gives CATSSGRAYNEQFF.

This clonotype appeared many times. This chain uses TRBV12-3 or TRBV12-4 with TRBJ2-7; the D gene is possibly TRBD1 (5 bases). The CDR3 has 15 residues. Trimming removed 6 bases from V and 1 base from J, with 16 bases in between. CDR3 DNA sequence: TGTGCCAGCAGCAACAGGAGACTTGCTTCCTACGAGCAGTACTTC. Its translation: CASSNRRLASYEQYF.

V gene TRBV5-1 combines with J gene TRBJ2-7; TRBD2 agrees at 7 bases. CDR3 length: 16 amino acids. With 10 bases clipped from V and 2 bases from J, the junction kept 18 bases outside the gene matches. Per the germline V gene, CDR1 is SGHRS and CDR2 is YFSETQ. The CDR3 sequence: CAPREDRGVGAYEQYF. In DNA, the CDR3 is TGCGCCCCCAGAGAGGATCGGGGGGTAGGCGCCTACGAGCAGTACTTC.

This sequence joins TRBV6-1 and TRBJ2-7; TRBD1 agrees at 9 bases. V was clipped by 6 bases and J by 6 bases; unmatched bases: 15. The CDR3 spans 16 residues. In germline, CDR1 is MNHNS, CDR2 SASEGT. As DNA, the CDR3 is TGTGCCAGCAGCAAGTATGGTACAGGGGGCCCAGCCGAGCAGTACTTC. It specifies CASSKYGTGGPAEQYF.

The chain couples TRBV20-1 to TRBJ2-5; possibly TRBD1 or TRBD2 for D (5 bases each). The CDR3 consists of 16 residues. In germline, CDR1 is DFQATT, CDR2 SNEGSKA (reference sequence). V gave up 7 bases and J gave up 2 bases, with 23 bases separating them. In nucleotides, the CDR3 is TGCAGTGTCAGGGATTGGGAGTCACGTACACAAGAGACCCAGTACTTC. Translated, it gives CSVRDWESRTQETQYF.

The V and J genes are TRBV7-2 and TRBJ2-1, with TRBD2 as a possible D gene (6 bases). CDR3 length: 16 residues. The germline CDR1 and CDR2 sequences are SGHTA and FQGNSA. Trimming removed 1 base at V and 7 bases at J, with 17 bases between. As DNA, the CDR3 is TGTGCCAGCAGCTTAGTCCTCCCCGGGAGTAGTAATGAGCAGTTCTTC. Its translation: CASSLVLPGSSNEQFF.